This note documents a single T cell receptor beta chain sequence. The data are from a study of shared clonotypes between healthy human individuals. CD45RA+ naive and CD45RA-negative memory subsets were separated from CD4+ cells. Clones were sequenced by immunoSEQ multiplex PCR, and TCRdb holds only the in-frame ones, with some missing. The sample includes 300,000 or so clones, around 74% of them seen just once. The V gene end was trimmed by 6 bases and the J gene end by 1 base; junction bases not matched to a gene: 15. Germline V lookup: CDR1 MDHEN, CDR2 SYDVKM. The CDR3 is 19 amino acids. The J gene is TRBJ2-6, the V gene TRBV28; 7 bases align to TRBD1. The clonotype comes from a man aged 25-45 years in good health. Sequences were obtained from memory CD4+ T cells sorted from blood. The subset denotes: CD45RA-negative fraction. Here the CDR3 DNA reads TGTGCCAGCAGACTCTCGCTGGGACAGAGAGTTTCTGGGGCCAACGTCCTGACTTTC. This gives the protein CASRLSLGQRVSGANVLTF.